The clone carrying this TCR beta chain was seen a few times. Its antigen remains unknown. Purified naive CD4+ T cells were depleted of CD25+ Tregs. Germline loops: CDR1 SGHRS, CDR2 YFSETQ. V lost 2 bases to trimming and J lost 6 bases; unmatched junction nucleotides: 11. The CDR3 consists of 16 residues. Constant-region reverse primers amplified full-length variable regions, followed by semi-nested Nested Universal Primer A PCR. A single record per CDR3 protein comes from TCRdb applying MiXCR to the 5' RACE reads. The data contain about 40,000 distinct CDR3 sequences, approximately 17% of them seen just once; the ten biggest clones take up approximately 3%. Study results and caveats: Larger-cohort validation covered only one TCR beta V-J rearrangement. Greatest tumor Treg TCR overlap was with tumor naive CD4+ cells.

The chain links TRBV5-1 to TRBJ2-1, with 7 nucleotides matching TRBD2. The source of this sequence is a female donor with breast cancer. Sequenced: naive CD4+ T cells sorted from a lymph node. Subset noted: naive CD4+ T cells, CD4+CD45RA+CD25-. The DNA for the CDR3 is TGCGCCAGCAGCTTTGTATCGGCGGGAGAGGGCAATGAGCAGTTCTTC. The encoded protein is CASSFVSAGEGNEQFF. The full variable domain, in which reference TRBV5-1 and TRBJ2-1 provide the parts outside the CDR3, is KAGVTQTPRYLIKTRGQQVTLSCSPISGHRSVSWYQQTPGQGLQFLFEYFSETQRNKGNFPGRFSGRQFSNSRSEMNVSTLELGDSALYLCASSFVSAGEGNEQFFGPGTRLTVL.